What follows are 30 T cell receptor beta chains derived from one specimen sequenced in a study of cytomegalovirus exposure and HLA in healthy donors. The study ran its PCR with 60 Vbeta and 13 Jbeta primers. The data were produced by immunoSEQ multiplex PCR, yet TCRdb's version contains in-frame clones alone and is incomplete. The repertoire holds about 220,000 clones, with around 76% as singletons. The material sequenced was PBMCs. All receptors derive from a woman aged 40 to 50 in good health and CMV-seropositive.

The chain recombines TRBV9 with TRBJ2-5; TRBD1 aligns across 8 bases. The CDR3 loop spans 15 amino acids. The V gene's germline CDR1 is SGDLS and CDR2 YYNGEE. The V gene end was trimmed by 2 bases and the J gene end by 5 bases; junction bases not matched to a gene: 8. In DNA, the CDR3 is TGTGCCAGCAGCGTGGCAGGGGGCGGGGTGGAGACCCAGTACTTC. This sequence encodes CASSVAGGGVETQYF.

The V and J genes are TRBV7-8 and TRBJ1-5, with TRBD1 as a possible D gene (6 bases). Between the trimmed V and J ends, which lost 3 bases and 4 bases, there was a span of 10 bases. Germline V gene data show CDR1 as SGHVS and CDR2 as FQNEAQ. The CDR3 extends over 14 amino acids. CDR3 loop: CASSLDRLNQPQHF. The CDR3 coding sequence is TGTGCCAGCAGCTTGGACAGACTGAATCAGCCCCAGCATTTT. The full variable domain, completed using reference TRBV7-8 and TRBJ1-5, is GAGVSQSPRYKVAKRGQDVALRCDPISGHVSLFWYQQALGQGPEFLTYFQNEAQLDKSGLPSDRFFAERPEGSVSTLKIQRTQQEDSAVYLCASSLDRLNQPQHFGDGTRLSIL.

The CDR3 protein is CATSRPDRVGTEAFF. DNA of the CDR3: TGTGCCACCAGCAGGCCAGACAGGGTTGGTACTGAAGCTTTCTTT. The chain carries TRBV15 and TRBJ1-1, with TRBD1 matching over 7 bases. The V gene's germline CDR1 is LNHNV and CDR2 YYDKDF (reference sequence). The CDR3 runs 15 residues. V was clipped by 3 bases and J by 5 bases; unmatched bases: 9. Combining the CDR3 with reference TRBV15 and TRBJ1-1 gives the whole variable domain DAMVIQNPRYQVTQFGKPVTLSCSQTLNHNVMYWYQQKSSQAPKLLFHYYDKDFNNEADTPDNFQSRRPNTSFCFLDIRSPGLGDTAMYLCATSRPDRVGTEAFFGQGTRLTVV.

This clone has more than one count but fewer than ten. The CDR3 is CASSPIVASGSEQFF. The CDR3 coding sequence is TGTGCCAGCAGCCCAATCGTGGCTAGCGGAAGTGAGCAGTTCTTC. The chain uses TRBV7-2 and TRBJ2-1; TRBD2 aligns across 7 bases. Germline V gene sequence: CDR1 SGHTA, CDR2 FQGNSA. V was clipped by 5 bases and J by 9 bases; unmatched bases: 13. There are 15 residues in the CDR3.

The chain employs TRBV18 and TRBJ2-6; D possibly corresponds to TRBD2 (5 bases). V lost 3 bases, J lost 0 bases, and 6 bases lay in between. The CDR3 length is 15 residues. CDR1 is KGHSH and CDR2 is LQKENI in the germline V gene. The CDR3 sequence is CASSPTSSGANVLTF. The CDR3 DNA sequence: TGTGCCAGCTCACCTACTAGCTCTGGGGCCAACGTCCTGACTTTC. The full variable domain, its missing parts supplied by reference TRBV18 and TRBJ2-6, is NAGVMQNPRHLVRRRGQEARLRCSPMKGHSHVYWYRQLPEEGLKFMVYLQKENIIDESGMPKERFSAEFPKEGPSILRIQQVVRGDSAAYFCASSPTSSGANVLTFGAGSRLTVL.

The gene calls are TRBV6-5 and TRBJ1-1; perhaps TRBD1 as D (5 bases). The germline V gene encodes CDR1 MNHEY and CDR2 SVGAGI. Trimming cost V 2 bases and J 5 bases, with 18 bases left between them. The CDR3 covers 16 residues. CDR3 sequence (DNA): TGTGCCAGCAGTTACCGGGGGGGAGGGATCGGAACTGAAGCTTTCTTT. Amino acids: CASSYRGGGIGTEAFF.

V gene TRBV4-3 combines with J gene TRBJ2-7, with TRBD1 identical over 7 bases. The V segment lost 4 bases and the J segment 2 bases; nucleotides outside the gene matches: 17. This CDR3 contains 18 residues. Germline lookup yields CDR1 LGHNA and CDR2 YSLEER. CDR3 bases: TGCGCCAGCAGCCCTTATGAACGCCGGGACAGCATTACCTACGAGCAGTACTTC. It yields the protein CASSPYERRDSITYEQYF.

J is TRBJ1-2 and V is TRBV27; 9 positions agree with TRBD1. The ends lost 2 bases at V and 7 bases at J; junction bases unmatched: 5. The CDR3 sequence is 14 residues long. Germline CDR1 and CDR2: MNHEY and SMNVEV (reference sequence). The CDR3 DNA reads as TGTGCCAGCAGTTTAGTGGACAGGGGAGTTGGCTACACCTTC. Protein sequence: CASSLVDRGVGYTF.

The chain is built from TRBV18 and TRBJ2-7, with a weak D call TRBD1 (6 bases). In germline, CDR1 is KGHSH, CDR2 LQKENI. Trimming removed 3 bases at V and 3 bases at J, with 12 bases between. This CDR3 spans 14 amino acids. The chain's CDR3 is CASSPRGQSYEQYF. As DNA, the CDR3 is TGTGCCAGCTCACCGAGAGGACAGAGCTACGAGCAGTACTTC.

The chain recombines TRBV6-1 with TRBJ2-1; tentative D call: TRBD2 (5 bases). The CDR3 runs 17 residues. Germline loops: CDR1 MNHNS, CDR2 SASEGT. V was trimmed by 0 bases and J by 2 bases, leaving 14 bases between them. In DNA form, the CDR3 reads TGTGCCAGCAGTGAAGCTGAATGGAGGCCTGCCTACAATGAGCAGTTCTTC. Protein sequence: CASSEAEWRPAYNEQFF.

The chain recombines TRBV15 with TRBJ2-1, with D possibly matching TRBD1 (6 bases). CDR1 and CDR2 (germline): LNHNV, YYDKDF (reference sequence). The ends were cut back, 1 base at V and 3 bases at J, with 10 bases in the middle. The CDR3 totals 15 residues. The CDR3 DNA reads TGTGCCACCAGCAGAGTGGGGGCCCACTACAATGAGCAGTTCTTC. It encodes CATSRVGAHYNEQFF.

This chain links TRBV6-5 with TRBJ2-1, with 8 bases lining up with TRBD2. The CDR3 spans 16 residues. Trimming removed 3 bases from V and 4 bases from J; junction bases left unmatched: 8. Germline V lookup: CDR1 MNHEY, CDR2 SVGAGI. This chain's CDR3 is CASSYEAGALYNEQFF. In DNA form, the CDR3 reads TGTGCCAGCAGTTATGAAGCGGGAGCCCTTTACAATGAGCAGTTCTTC.

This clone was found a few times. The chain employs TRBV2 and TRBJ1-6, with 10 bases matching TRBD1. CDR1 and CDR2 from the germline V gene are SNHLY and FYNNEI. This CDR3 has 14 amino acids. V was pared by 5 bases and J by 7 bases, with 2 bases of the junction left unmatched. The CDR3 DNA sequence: TGTGCCAGCAGTCGGGACAGGGGAAATTCACCCCTCCACTTT. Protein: CASSRDRGNSPLHF. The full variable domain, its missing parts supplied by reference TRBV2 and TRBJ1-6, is EPEVTQTPSHQVTQMGQEVILRCVPISNHLYFYWYRQILGQKVEFLVSFYNNEISEKSEIFDDQFSVERPDGSNFTLKIRSTKLEDSAMYFCASSRDRGNSPLHFGNGTRLTVT.

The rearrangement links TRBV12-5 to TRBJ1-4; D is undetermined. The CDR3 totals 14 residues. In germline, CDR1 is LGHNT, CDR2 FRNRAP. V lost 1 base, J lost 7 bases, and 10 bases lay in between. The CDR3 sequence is CASGLAVTREKLFF. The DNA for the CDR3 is TGTGCTAGTGGTTTGGCAGTTACACGTGAAAAACTGTTTTTT.

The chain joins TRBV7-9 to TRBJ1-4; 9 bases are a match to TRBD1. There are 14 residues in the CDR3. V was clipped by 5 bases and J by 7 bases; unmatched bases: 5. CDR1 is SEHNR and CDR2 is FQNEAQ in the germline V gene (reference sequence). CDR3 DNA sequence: TGTGCCAGCAGCCTGGACAGGGGAGGTGAAAAACTGTTTTTT. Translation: CASSLDRGGEKLFF.

CDR3: CASSFTSGREYEQYF. The CDR3 bases are TGTGCCAGCAGTTTCACTAGCGGGAGGGAGTACGAGCAGTACTTC. The chain couples TRBV6-5 to TRBJ2-7; 13 positions agree with TRBD2. Trimming took 4 bases from V and 4 from J; bases not matched to a gene: 4. Germline V CDR1 and CDR2: MNHEY, SVGAGI. The CDR3 runs to 15 residues.

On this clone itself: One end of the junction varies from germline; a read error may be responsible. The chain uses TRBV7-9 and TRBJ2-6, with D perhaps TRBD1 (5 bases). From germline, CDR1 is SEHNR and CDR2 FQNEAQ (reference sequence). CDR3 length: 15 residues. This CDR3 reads CVSSLAGSGANVLTF. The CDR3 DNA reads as TGTGTCAGCAGCTTGGCAGGGTCTGGGGCCAACGTCCTGACTTTC.

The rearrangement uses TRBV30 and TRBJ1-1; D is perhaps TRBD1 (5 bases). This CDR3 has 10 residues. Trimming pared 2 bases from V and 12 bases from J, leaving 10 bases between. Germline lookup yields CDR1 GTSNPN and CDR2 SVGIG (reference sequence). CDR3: CAWSPGGTFF. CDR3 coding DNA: TGTGCCTGGAGTCCCGGGGGGACTTTCTTT.

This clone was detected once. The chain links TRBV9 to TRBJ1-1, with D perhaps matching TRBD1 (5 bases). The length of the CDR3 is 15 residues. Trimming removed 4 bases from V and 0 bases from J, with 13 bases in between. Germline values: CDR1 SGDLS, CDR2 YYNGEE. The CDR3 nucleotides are TGTGCCAGCAGCCCTACGGACACCCTGAACACTGAAGCTTTCTTT. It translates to CASSPTDTLNTEAFF. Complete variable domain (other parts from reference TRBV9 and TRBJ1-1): DSGVTQTPKHLITATGQRVTLRCSPRSGDLSVYWYQQSLDQGLQFLIQYYNGEERAKGNILERFSAQQFPDLHSELNLSSLELGDSALYFCASSPTDTLNTEAFFGQGTRLTVV.

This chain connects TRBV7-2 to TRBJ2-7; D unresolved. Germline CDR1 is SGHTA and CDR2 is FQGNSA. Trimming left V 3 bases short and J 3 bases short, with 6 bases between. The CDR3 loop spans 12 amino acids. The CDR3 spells CASSFGFYEQYF. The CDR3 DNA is TGTGCCAGCAGCTTCGGGTTCTACGAGCAGTACTTC.

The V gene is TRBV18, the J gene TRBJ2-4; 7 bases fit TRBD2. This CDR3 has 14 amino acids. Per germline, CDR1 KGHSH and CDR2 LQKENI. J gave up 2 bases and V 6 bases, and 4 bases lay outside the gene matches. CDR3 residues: CASSLGGTKNIQYF. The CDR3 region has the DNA TGTGCCAGCTCTCTCGGGGGGACCAAAAACATTCAGTACTTC. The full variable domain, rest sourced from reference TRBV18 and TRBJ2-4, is NAGVMQNPRHLVRRRGQEARLRCSPMKGHSHVYWYRQLPEEGLKFMVYLQKENIIDESGMPKERFSAEFPKEGPSILRIQQVVRGDSAAYFCASSLGGTKNIQYFGAGTRLSVL.

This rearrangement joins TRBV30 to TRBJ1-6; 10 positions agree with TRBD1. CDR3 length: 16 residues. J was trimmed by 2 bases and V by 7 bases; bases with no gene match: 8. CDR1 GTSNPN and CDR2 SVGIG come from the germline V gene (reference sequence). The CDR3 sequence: CAFVRDRGTYNSPLHF. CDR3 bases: TGTGCCTTCGTCCGGGACAGGGGAACCTATAATTCACCCCTCCACTTT. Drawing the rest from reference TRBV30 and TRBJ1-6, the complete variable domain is SQTIHQWPATLVQPVGSPLSLECTVEGTSNPNLYWYRQAAGRGLQLLFYSVGIGQISSEVPQNLSASRPQDRQFILSSKKLLLSDSGFYLCAFVRDRGTYNSPLHFGNGTRLTVT.

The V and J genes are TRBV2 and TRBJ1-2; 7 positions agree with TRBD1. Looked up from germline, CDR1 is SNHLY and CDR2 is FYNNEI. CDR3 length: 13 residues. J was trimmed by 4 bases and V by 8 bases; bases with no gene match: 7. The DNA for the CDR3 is TGTGCCAGCGACAGGGATCCCATCTATGGCTACACCTTC. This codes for CASDRDPIYGYTF.

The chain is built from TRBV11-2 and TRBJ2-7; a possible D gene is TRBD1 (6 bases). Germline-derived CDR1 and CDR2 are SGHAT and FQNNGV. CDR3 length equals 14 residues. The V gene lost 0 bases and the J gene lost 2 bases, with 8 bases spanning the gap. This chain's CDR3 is CASSLEQGTYEQYF. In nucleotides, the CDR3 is TGTGCCAGCAGCTTAGAGCAGGGGACCTACGAGCAGTACTTC.

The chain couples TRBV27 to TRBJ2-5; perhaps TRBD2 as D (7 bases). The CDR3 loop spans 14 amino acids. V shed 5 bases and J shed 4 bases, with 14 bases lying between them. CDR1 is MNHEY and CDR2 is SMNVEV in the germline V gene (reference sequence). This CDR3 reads CASSRGAMGETQYF. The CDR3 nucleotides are TGTGCCAGCAGTCGGGGGGCCATGGGAGAGACCCAGTACTTC.

The CDR3 sequence is CASSFVTGGGYTF. The CDR3, as DNA: TGTGCCAGCAGTTTTGTGACAGGGGGTGGCTACACCTTC. This chain uses TRBV6-6 with TRBJ1-2; TRBD1 matches 9 bases. V gave up 4 bases and J gave up 7 bases; unmatched junction bases: 4. Germline loops: CDR1 MNHNY, CDR2 SVGAGI (reference sequence). The CDR3 consists of 13 residues.

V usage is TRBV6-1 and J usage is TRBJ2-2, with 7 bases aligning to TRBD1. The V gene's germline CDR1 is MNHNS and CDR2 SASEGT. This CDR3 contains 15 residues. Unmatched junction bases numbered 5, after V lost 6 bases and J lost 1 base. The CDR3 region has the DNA TGTGCCAGCAGGCCGGGACAGAGGAACACCGGGGAGCTGTTTTTT. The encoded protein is CASRPGQRNTGELFF.

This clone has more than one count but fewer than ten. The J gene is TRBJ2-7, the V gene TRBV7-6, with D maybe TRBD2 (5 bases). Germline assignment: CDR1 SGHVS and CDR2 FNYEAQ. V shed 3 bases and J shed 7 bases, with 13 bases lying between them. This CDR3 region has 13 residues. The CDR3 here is CASSLVDRREQYF. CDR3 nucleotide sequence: TGTGCCAGCAGCTTGGTCGATAGGAGGGAGCAGTACTTC.

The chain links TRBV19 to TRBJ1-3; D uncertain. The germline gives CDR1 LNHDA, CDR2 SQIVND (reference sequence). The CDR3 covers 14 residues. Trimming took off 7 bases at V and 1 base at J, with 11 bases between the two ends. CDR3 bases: TGTGCCAGTACCGGCGGACTATCTGGAAACACCATATATTTT. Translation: CASTGGLSGNTIYF.

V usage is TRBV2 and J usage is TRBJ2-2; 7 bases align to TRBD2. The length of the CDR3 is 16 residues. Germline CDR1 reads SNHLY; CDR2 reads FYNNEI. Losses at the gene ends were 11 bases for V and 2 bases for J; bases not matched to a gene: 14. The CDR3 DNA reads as TGTGCCTCCGAGGGAGGGCGGGGAGGAAACACCGGGGAGCTGTTTTTT. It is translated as CASEGGRGGNTGELFF.